This T cell receptor beta chain stems from a study of T cell repertoires in cytomegalovirus infection. Study in general: Indicated by public TCR beta signatures were CMV infection and matching HLA type. Findings of the study overall: Cumulated frequencies of public TCR beta families served to identify carriers of CMV plus the relevant HLA. Dominating the ex vivo response were TCR beta clonotypes that were CMV-specific and HLA-C-restricted.

MiXCR was run by TCRdb on the reads, yielding one entry per CDR3 protein. The top ten hold around half of the sample, which has 250,000 or so distinct CDR3 sequences, about 18% seen once. Ten or more counts support this clonotype. Its antigen remains unknown. The clonotype originates from a human donor in good health (CMV status not recorded). Some clones in this sample may be carry-over from other donors' samples. The source material was CD8+ T cells from PBMCs.

The CDR3 protein is CASSQGQGLYGYTF. The CDR3 DNA is TGTGCCAGCAGCCAGGGACAGGGCCTGTATGGCTACACCTTC. The rearrangement joins TRBV11-2 to TRBJ1-2, with TRBD1 identical over 9 bases. This CDR3 contains 14 residues. The ends lost 5 bases at V and 5 bases at J; junction bases unmatched: 6. Germline values: CDR1 SGHAT, CDR2 FQNNGV.